This is a list of T cell receptor beta chains from one sample in a study of vaccination and CD4 T cells after COVID-19. TCRdb re-called the PCR reads through MiXCR, storing one row per CDR3 protein. The table shows fewer than 25,000 distinct CDR3 sequences, with 49% occurring only once. No cognate antigen is known for these TCRs. The sequenced material came from CD4+ T cells from blood, cultured in vitro. The source of these receptors is a human donor who had recovered from COVID-19. Each CDR3 is given without its conserved first and last residue.

v_gene	j_gene	CDR3aa
TRBV29-1	TRBJ2-7	SASRGAYEQY
TRBV29-1	TRBJ1-1	SVGDAGTEAF
TRBV12-3/TRBV12-4	TRBJ1-5	ASSSSDREQPQH
TRBV7-6	TRBJ1-2	ASSLFGGNALDYGYT
TRBV29-1	TRBJ1-1	SVTPPWTLNTEAF
TRBV4-2	TRBJ2-5	ASSQGKPGFREETQY
TRBV28	TRBJ2-2	ASRPGTLNTGELF
TRBV10-3	TRBJ1-2	AIRSASTNYGYT
TRBV11-2	TRBJ2-7	ASSLTPEQY
TRBV20-1	TRBJ2-3	SASGGLAGYTDTQY
TRBV10-1	TRBJ2-5	ASSPATSGQETQY
TRBV6-1	TRBJ2-7	ASTRIGKYSYEQY
TRBV18	TRBJ2-5	ASSPSQETQY
TRBV4-2	TRBJ1-1	ASSQTYRGRKGTEAF
TRBV20-1	TRBJ2-7	SATRDATYEQY
TRBV5-4	TRBJ2-7	ACSLSGTSEEQY
TRBV2	TRBJ1-1	ASSLDRATEAF